The sequence of this T cell receptor (beta chain) was determined in a study of metastatic and nonmetastatic thyroid tumors. TCRdb reprocessed the PCR reads using MiXCR. The sample comprises over 20,000 clones, 28% of which are singletons, and approximately 15% rests with the top ten. Thyroid surgery had not been preceded by any treatment in any patient. The CDR3 contains 13 residues. CDR1 is MNHNS and CDR2 is SASEGT in the germline V gene. V lost 3 bases and J lost 1, with 6 bases in between. The chain combines TRBV6-1 with TRBJ1-1; D ambiguous. The source of this sequence is a male donor with papillary thyroid cancer or a benign thyroid nodule (not recorded which). Some clones in this sample may be carry-over from other donors' samples. Input material: tumor tissue. The CDR3 region is CASSESENTEAFF. The CDR3 DNA reads as TGTGCCAGCAGTGAGTCAGAGAACACTGAAGCTTTCTTT.